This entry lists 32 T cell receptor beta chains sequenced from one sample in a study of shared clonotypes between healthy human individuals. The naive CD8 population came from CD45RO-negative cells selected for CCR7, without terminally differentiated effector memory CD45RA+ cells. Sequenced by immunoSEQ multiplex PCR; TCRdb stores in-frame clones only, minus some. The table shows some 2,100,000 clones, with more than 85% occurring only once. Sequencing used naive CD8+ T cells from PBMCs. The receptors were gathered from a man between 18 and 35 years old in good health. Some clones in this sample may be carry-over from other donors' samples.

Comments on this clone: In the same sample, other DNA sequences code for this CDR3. This chain's CDR3 is CASGFGVSYEQYF. The DNA for the CDR3 is TGTGCCAGCGGATTCGGGGTTTCCTACGAGCAGTACTTC. The rearrangement uses TRBV27 and TRBJ2-7, with D tentatively TRBD2 (5 bases). Germline CDR1 is MNHEY and CDR2 is SMNVEV (reference sequence). The CDR3 runs 13 residues. Trimming left V 8 bases short and J 1 base short, with 12 bases between.

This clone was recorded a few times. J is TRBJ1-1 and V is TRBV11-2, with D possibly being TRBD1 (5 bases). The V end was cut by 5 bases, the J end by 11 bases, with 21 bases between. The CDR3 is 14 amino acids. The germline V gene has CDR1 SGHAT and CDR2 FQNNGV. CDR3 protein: CASSAYTGTRDAFF. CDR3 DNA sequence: TGTGCCAGCAGCGCATATACCGGGACCCGTGACGCTTTCTTT.

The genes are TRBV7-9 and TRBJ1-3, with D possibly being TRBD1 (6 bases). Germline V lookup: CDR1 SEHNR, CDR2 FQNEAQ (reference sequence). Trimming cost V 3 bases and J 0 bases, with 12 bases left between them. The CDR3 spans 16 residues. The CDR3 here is CASSFARDTSGNTIYF. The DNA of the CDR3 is TGTGCCAGCAGCTTCGCCCGGGACACCTCTGGAAACACCATATATTTT.

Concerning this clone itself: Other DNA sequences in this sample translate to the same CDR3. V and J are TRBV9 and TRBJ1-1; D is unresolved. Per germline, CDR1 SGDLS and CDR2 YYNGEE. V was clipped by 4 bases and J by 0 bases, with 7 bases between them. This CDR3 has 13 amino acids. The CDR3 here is CASSPRLNTEAFF. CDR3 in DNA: TGTGCCAGCAGCCCGCGGCTGAACACTGAAGCTTTCTTT.

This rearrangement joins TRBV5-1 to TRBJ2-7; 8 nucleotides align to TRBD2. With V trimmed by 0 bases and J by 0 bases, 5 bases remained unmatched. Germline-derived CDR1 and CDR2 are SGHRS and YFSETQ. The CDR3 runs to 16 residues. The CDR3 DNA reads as TGCGCCAGCAGCTTGGGTAGCGGGAAGAGCTCCTACGAGCAGTACTTC. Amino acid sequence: CASSLGSGKSSYEQYF.

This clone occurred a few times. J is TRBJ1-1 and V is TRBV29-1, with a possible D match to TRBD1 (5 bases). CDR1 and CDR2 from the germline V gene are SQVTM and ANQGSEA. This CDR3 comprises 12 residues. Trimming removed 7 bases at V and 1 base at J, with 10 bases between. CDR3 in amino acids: CSAPGGNTEAFF. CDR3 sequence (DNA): TGCAGCGCACCGGGGGGGAACACTGAAGCTTTCTTT.

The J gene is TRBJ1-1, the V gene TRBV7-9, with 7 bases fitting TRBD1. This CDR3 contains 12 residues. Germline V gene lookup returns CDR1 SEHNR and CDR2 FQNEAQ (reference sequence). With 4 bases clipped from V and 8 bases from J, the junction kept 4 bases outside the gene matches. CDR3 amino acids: CASSWGTAEAFF. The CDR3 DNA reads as TGTGCCAGCAGCTGGGGGACAGCGGAAGCTTTCTTT.

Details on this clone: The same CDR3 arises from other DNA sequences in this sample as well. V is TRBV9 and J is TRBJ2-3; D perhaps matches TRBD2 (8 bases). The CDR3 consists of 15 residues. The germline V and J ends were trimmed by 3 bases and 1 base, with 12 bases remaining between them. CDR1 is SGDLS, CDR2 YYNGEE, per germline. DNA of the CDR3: TGTGCCAGCAGCGCGGGAGGGGGCGGCACAGATACGCAGTATTTT. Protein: CASSAGGGGTDTQYF.

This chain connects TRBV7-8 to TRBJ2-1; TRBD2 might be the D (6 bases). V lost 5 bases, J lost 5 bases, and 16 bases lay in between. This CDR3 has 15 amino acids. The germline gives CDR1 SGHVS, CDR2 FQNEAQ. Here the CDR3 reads CASSLPEGRDNEQFF. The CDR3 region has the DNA TGTGCCAGCAGCCTCCCGGAGGGCAGGGACAATGAGCAGTTCTTC.

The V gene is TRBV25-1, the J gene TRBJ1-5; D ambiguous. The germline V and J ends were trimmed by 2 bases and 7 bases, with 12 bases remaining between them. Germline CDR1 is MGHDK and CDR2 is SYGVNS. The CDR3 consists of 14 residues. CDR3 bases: TGTGCCAGCAGTGAAGGGTGGGGATTGCAGCCCCAGCATTTT. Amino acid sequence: CASSEGWGLQPQHF.

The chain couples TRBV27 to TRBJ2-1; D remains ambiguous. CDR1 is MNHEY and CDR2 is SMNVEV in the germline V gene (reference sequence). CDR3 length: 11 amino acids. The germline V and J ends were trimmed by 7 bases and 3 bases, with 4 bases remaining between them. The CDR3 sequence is CASIYYNEQFF. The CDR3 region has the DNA TGTGCCAGCATCTACTACAATGAGCAGTTCTTC.

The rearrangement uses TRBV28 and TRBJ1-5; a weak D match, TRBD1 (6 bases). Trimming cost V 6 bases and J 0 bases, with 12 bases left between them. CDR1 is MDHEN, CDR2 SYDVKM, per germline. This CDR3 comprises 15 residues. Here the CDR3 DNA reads TGTGCCAGCAGCCGGGACATTGATAGCAATCAGCCCCAGCATTTT. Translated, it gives CASSRDIDSNQPQHF.

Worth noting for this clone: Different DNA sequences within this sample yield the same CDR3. CDR3 region: CASSASSGSYEQYF. For the CDR3, the DNA is TGTGCCAGCAGTGCCTCTAGCGGGAGTTACGAGCAGTACTTC. This chain connects TRBV27 to TRBJ2-7; 10 bases are shared with TRBD2. CDR3 length: 14 amino acids. CDR1 MNHEY and CDR2 SMNVEV come from the germline V gene (reference sequence). The ends lost 5 bases at V and 4 bases at J; junction bases unmatched: 5.

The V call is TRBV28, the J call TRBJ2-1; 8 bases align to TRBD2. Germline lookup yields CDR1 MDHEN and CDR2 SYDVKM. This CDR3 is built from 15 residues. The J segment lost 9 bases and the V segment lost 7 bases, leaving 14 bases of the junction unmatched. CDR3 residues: CASTEVAGQHLEQFF. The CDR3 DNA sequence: TGTGCCAGCACAGAGGTAGCGGGACAACATCTTGAGCAGTTCTTC.

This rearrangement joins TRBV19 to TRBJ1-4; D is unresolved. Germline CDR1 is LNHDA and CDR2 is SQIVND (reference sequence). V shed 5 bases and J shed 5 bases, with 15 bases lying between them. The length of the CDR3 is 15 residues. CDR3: CASSAAGIENEKLFF. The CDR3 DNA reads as TGTGCCAGTAGTGCCGCAGGTATAGAAAATGAAAAACTGTTTTTT.

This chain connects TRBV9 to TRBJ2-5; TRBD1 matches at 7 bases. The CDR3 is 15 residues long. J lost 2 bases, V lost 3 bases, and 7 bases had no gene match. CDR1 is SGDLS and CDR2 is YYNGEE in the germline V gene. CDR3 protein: CASSEGDSPQETQYF. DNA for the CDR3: TGTGCCAGCAGCGAGGGGGACAGCCCTCAAGAGACCCAGTACTTC.

The CDR3 is CASSVPGGPYEQYF. The CDR3 coding sequence is TGTGCCAGCAGTGTTCCCGGGGGTCCTTACGAGCAGTACTTC. V is TRBV2 and J is TRBJ2-7; D possibly corresponds to TRBD2 (6 bases). The CDR3 consists of 14 residues. The germline gives CDR1 SNHLY, CDR2 FYNNEI. V was trimmed by 4 bases and J by 4 bases, leaving 14 bases between them.

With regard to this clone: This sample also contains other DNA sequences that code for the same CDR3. DNA for the CDR3: TGTGCCAGCAGTTTGGGTAGCGGCTACGAGCAGTACTTC. Translated: CASSLGSGYEQYF. This rearrangement joins TRBV28 to TRBJ2-7, with D perhaps matching TRBD2 (6 bases). V lost 3 bases to trimming and J lost 3 bases, with 9 bases between them. Germline CDR1 MDHEN, CDR2 SYDVKM. This CDR3 is 13 amino acids long.

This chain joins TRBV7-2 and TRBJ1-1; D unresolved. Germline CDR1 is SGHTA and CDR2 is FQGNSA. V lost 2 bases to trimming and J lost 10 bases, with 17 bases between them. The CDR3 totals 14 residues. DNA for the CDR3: TGTGCCAGCAGCTTAAGTATATGGGAGGGTGCAGCTTTCTTT. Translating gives CASSLSIWEGAAFF.

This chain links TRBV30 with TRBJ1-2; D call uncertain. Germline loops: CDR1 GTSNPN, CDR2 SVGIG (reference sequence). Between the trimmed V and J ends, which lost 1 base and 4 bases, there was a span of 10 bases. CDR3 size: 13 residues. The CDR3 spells CAWSGLGPYGYTF. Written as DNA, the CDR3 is TGTGCCTGGAGTGGGTTGGGTCCCTATGGCTACACCTTC.

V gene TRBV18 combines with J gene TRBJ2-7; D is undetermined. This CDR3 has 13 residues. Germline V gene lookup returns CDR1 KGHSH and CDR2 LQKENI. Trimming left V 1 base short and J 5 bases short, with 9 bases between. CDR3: CASSPQDPDEQYF. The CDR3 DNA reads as TGTGCCAGCTCACCACAAGACCCCGACGAGCAGTACTTC.

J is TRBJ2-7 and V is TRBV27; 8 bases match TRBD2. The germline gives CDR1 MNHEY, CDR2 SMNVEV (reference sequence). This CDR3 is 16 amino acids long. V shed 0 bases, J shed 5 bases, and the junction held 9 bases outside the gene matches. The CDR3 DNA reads TGTGCCAGCAGTTTATCGCCCACGGGAGGGCCCCACGAGCAGTACTTC. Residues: CASSLSPTGGPHEQYF.

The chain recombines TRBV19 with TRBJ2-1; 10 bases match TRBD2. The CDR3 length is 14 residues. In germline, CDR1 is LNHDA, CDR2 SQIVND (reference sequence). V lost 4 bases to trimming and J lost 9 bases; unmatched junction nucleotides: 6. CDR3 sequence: CASSTGLAKGEQFF. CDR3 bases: TGTGCCAGTAGTACGGGACTAGCGAAGGGTGAGCAGTTCTTC.

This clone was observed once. The CDR3 sequence: CASSPLGGISSYEQYF. The CDR3 DNA is TGTGCCAGCAGCCCCCTTGGGGGTATCAGCTCCTACGAGCAGTACTTC. This chain links TRBV7-6 with TRBJ2-7, with D perhaps matching TRBD1 or TRBD2 (5 bases each). The germline gives CDR1 SGHVS, CDR2 FNYEAQ. Trimming cost V 5 bases and J 0 bases, with 17 bases left between them. This CDR3 is built from 16 residues.

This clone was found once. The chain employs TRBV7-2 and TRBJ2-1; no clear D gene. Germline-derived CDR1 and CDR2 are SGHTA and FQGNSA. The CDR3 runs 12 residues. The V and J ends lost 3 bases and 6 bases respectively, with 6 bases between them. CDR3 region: CASSFMVNEQFF. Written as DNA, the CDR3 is TGTGCCAGCAGCTTCATGGTCAATGAGCAGTTCTTC.

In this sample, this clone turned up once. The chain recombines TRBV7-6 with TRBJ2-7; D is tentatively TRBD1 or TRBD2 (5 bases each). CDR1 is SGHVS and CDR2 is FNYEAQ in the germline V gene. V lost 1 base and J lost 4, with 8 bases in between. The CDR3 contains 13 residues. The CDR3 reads CASSLGEGYEQYF. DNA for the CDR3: TGTGCCAGCAGCTTAGGAGAGGGGTACGAGCAGTACTTC.

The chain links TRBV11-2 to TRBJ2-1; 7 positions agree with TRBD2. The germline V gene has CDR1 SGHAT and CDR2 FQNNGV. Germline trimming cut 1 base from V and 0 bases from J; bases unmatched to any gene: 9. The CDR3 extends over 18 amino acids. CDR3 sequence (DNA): TGTGCCAGCAGCTTAGGGGTAGCGGGCCAAAGCTCCTACAATGAGCAGTTCTTC. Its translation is CASSLGVAGQSSYNEQFF.

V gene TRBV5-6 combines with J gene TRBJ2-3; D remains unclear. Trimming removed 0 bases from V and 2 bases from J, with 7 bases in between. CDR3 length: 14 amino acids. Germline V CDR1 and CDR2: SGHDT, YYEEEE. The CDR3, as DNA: TGTGCCAGCAGCTTGGGGGCATACACAGATACGCAGTATTTT. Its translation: CASSLGAYTDTQYF.

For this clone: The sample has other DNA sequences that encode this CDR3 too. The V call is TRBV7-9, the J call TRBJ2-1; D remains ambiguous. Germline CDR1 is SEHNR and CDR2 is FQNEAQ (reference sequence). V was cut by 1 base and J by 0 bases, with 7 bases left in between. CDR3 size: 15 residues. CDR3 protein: CASSLGGYSYNEQFF. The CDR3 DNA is TGTGCCAGCAGCTTAGGTGGCTACTCCTACAATGAGCAGTTCTTC.

CDR3 sequence: CASAKEGLRGDTQYF. The CDR3 DNA reads as TGTGCCAGCGCGAAAGAGGGCCTCAGGGGAGATACGCAGTATTTT. V gene TRBV6-6 combines with J gene TRBJ2-3, with D possibly matching TRBD1 (6 bases). Germline CDR1 MNHNY, CDR2 SVGAGI (reference sequence). Between the trimmed V and J ends, which lost 8 bases and 5 bases, there was a span of 20 bases. The CDR3 length is 15 residues.

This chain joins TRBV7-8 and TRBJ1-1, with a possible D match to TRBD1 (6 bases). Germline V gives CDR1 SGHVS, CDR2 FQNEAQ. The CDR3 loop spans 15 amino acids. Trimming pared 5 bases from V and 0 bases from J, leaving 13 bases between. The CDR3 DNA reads TGTGCCAGCAGCCTGTGGGGGGCCTTGAACACTGAAGCTTTCTTT. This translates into CASSLWGALNTEAFF.

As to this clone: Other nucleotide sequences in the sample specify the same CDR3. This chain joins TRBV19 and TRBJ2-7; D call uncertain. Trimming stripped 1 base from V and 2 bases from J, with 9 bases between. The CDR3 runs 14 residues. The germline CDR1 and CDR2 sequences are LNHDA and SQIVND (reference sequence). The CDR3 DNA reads TGTGCCAGTAGTATAGTGGGCGCAGCCTACGAGCAGTACTTC. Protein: CASSIVGAAYEQYF.